The following is a TCR beta chain sequence with its context. Its antigen is not known. V lost 0 bases and J lost 7, with 12 bases in between. There are 14 residues in the CDR3. The germline V gene has CDR1 MNHNS and CDR2 SASEGT. The use of a sample-barcoded 5' primer and a J-beta primer mix characterized a second PCR of about 7 to 12 cycles. Each of the samples gave a minimum of 3 million paired-end reads that contained CDR3. TCRdb called the 5' RACE reads again in MiXCR, with one record for every CDR3 protein. The repertoire holds 850,000 or so distinct CDR3 sequences, with under 35% as singletons. Healthy Caucasians from Russia aged roughly 6 to 95 served as donors. Per sample, at least 5 micrograms of total RNA were extracted. The sample belongs to a study of blood T cells in healthy people across ages. Study-wide results and limits: TCR beta diversity, measured per million T cells, fell in a roughly linear way with age.

The gene calls are TRBV6-1 and TRBJ1-2, with a possible D match to TRBD1 (6 bases). The sample was blood. This TCR was recovered from a woman of 80 years or more in good health. This CDR3 is CASSEAEGVGGYTF. The CDR3 nucleotides are TGTGCCAGCAGTGAAGCGGAGGGGGTGGGTGGCTACACCTTC.